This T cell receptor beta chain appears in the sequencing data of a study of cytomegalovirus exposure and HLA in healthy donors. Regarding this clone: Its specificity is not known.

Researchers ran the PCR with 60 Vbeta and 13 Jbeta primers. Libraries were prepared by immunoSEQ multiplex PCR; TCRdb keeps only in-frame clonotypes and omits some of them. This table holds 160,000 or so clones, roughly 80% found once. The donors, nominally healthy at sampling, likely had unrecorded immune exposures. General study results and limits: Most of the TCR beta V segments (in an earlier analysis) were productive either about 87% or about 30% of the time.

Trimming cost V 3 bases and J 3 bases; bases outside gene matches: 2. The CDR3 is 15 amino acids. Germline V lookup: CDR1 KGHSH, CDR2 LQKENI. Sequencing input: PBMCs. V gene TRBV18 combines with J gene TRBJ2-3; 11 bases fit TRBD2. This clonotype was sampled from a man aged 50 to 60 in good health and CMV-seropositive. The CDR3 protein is CASSPTSGRTDTQYF. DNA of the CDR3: TGTGCCAGCTCACCCACTAGCGGGAGAACAGATACGCAGTATTTT.